The sample holds one count of the clone carrying this T cell receptor beta chain. The antigen is not known. Every HIV-positive participant received treatment in the United States. This sample was taken from a study of long-term antiretroviral therapy in people with HIV. They ran version v3.0 of the immunoSEQ assay at survey level. What sequencing targeted per sample was 40,000-50,000 T-cell genomes. Using immunoSEQ multiplex PCR, the repertoire was profiled, and TCRdb retains in-frame clones only, with some absent. The top ten clones hold almost 4.5% of a sample with tens of thousands of clones, around 85% of them seen once. Whole-study findings and limits: Diversity went up after ART and still fell short of transplant donor controls.

Sequences were derived from unsorted PBMCs, sampled around 3.3 years after starting antiretroviral therapy. The TCR was taken from a young man with HIV.

The CDR3 is CASSSPGLNTEAFF. For the CDR3, the DNA is TGTGCCAGCAGCTCCCCGGGCCTAAACACTGAAGCTTTCTTT. The rearrangement links TRBV11-1 to TRBJ1-1, with unresolved D. Trimming stripped 4 bases from V and 2 bases from J, with 11 bases between. Looked up from germline, CDR1 is SGHAT and CDR2 is FQDESV (reference sequence). The CDR3 consists of 14 residues.